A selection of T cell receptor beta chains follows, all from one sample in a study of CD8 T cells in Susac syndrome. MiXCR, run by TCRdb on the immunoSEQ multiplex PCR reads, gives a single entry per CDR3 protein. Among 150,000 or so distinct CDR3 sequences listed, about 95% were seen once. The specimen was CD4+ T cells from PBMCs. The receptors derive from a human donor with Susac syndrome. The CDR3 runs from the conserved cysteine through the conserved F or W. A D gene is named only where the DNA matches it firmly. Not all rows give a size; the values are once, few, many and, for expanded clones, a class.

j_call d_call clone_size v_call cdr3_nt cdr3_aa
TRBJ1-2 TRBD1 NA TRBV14 TGTGCCAGCAGCCAAGGAGGGGGCCTCCACTATGGCTACACCTTC CASSQGGGLHYGYTF
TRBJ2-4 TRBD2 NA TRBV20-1 TGCAGTGCTAGAGGCGGGCCCGGGACTATAAACATTCAGTACTTC CSARGGPGTINIQYF
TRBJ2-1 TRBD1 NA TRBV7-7 TGTGCCAGCAGCTCGCAGGGGGTCAGTGAGCAGTTCTTC CASSSQGVSEQFF
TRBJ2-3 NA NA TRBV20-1 TGCAGTGCCAATAGCGGTTCAGATACGCAGTATTTT CSANSGSDTQYF
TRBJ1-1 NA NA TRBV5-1 TGCGCCAGTCGGACAGCCAACGGTGGGAACACTGAAGCTTTCTTT CASRTANGGNTEAFF
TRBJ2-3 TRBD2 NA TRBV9 TGTGCCAGCAGCGTAGGCGGGGGGGACTCAGATACGCAGTATTTT CASSVGGGDSDTQYF
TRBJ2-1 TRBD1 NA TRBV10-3 TGTGCCATCAGTGAGGGACAGGCCAATGAGCAGTTCTTC CAISEGQANEQFF
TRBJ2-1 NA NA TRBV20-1 TGCAGTGCTATCCGGGGCGTAGGGAATGAGCAGTTCTTC CSAIRGVGNEQFF
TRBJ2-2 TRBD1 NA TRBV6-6 TGTGCCAGCAGTTACGGTCAGGGGGTGAACACCGGGGAGCTGTTTTTT CASSYGQGVNTGELFF
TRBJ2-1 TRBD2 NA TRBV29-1 TGCAGCGTTATGAGCGGGGGCTTGGGTAATGAGCAGTTCTTC CSVMSGGLGNEQFF
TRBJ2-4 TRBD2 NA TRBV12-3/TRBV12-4 TGTGCCAGCAGTCTGAGCGGGGGGAAAAACATTCAGTACTTC CASSLSGGKNIQYF
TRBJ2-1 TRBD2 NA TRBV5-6 TGTGCCAGCAGCTATACTAGCGGGGGCTCCTACAATGAGCAGTTCTTC CASSYTSGGSYNEQFF
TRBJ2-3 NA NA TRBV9 TGTGCCAGCAGCGTAGTCGGGGCCGGAGGTGTAGATACGCAGTATTTT CASSVVGAGGVDTQYF
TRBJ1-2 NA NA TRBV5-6 TGTGCCAGCAGCTTGGGGGGCAGGACCAACTATGGCTACACCTTC CASSLGGRTNYGYTF
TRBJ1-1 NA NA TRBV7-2 TGTGCCAGCAGCCCAGGTTATTCCACTGAAGCTTTCTTT CASSPGYSTEAFF
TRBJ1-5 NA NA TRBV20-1 TGCAGTGCTAGCGAAGGGGGGGCCAGCAATCAGCCCCAGCATTTT CSASEGGASNQPQHF
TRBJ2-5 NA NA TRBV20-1 TGCAGTGCCCCCAGACCCGGGGAAGCGACCCAGTACTTC CSAPRPGEATQYF
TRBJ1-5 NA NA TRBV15 TGTGCCACCAGCAGACCCAATCAGCCCCAGCATTTT CATSRPNQPQHF
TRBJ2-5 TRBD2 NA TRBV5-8 TGTGCCAGCAGCTTGGAGGTTAGCGGGGTCCAAGAGACCCAGTACTTC CASSLEVSGVQETQYF
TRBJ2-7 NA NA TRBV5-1 TGCGCCAGCAGCTTGGGACAGCCCCTCGAGCAGTACTTC CASSLGQPLEQYF
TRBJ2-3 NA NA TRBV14 TGTGCCAGCAGCCGACTCTCTAGCACAGATACGCAGTATTTT CASSRLSSTDTQYF
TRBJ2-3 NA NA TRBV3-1 TGTGCCAGCAGCCAAGAGGGGATCACAGATACGCAGTATTTT CASSQEGITDTQYF
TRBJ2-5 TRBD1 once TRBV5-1 TGCGCCAGCAGCGCTGCTGGGACAGAAGAGACCCAGTACTTC CASSAAGTEETQYF
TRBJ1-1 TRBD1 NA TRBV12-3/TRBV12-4 TGTGCCATCAACGACAGGGTTGGCACTGAAGCTTTCTTT CAINDRVGTEAFF
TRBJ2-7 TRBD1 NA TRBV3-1 TGTGCCAGCAGCCCGGGACAGGGGGCGACCTACGAGCAGTACTTC CASSPGQGATYEQYF
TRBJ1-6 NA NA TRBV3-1 TGTGCCAGCACCCGTGGGAATTCACCCCTCCACTTT CASTRGNSPLHF
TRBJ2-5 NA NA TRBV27 TGTGCCAGCAGTTTCTTGGGTCCAGAGACCCAGTACTTC CASSFLGPETQYF